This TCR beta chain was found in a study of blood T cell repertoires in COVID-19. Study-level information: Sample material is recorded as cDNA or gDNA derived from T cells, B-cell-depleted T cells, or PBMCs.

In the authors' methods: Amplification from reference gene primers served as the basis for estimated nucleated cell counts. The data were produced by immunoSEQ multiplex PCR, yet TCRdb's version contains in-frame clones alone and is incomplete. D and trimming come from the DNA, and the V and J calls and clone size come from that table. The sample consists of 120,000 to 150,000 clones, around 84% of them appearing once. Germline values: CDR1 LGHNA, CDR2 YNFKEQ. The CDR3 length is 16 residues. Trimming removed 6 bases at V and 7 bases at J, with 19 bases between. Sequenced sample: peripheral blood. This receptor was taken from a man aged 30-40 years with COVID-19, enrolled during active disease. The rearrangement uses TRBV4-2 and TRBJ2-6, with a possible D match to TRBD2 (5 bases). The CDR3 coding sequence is TGTGCCAGCAGTCCAACGACGGGATCTCTAGCCAACGTCCTGACTTTC. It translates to CASSPTTGSLANVLTF.